This T cell receptor (beta chain) emerged from a study of T cell repertoires in cytomegalovirus infection. Study at large: Researchers turned to recently identified HLA-C-restricted CMV epitopes as well as well-studied HLA-B-restricted ones. Through public TCR beta signatures, both CMV infection and matching HLA type were indicated.

V lost 3 bases and J lost 1, with 22 bases in between. The CDR3 extends over 18 amino acids. Germline lookup yields CDR1 SGHRS and CDR2 YFSETQ. TCRdb re-derived calls from the reads in MiXCR, one entry per CDR3 protein. The repertoire holds some 940,000 distinct CDR3 sequences, with about a third as singletons. Study-level points and caveats: Ex vivo, HLA-C-restricted CMV-specific TCR beta clonotypes prevailed over the rest of the response.

About this clonotype itself: Its antigen is unidentified.

The chain combines TRBV5-1 with TRBJ1-2, with D perhaps TRBD1 (6 bases). Source: cultured CD8+ T cells from PBMCs, taken from culture after CMV antigen stimulation. The sequence derives from a human donor in good health (CMV status not recorded). Some clones in this sample may be carry-over from other donors' samples. In DNA form, the CDR3 reads TGCGCCAGCAGCTCCTACGACAGGATGGACGAGAATAACTATGGCTACACCTTC. Protein sequence: CASSSYDRMDENNYGYTF.